This TCR beta chain emerged from a study of Graves' ophthalmopathy and Graves' hyperthyroidism. Study-wide results and caveats: Most expanded clonotypes from thyroid (those above 0.001 frequency) were also found in blood.

The junction had 7 bases not matched to a gene; V was cut back by 4 bases and J by 3 bases. This CDR3 has 15 residues. Germline loops: CDR1 SGHTA, CDR2 FQGTGA. RNA transcripts served as template for amplifying TCR beta CDR3 sequences. HTBI-primed RT-PCR formed the first round, and a multiplex PCR formed the second. TCRdb independently ran MiXCR on the multiplex PCR reads; one entry per CDR3 protein. The sample lists hundreds of thousands of distinct CDR3 sequences, about two fifths occurring once. Sampling approximately 10 ml of fresh peripheral blood provided the PBMCs. This clonotype was counted a single time. Its antigen is as yet unknown. This could be a read error, since a much larger clone is one nucleotide away.

The rearrangement joins TRBV7-3 to TRBJ2-7, with 9 bases lining up with TRBD1. This clonotype was obtained from an adult man with Graves' ophthalmopathy. Specimen: peripheral blood. CDR3 in amino acids: CASSSGQGQIYEQYF. The CDR3, as DNA: TGTGCCAGCAGCTCGGGACAGGGTCAAATCTACGAGCAGTACTTC.